This entry lists 18 T cell receptor beta chains sequenced from one sample in a study of graft-versus-host responses after intestinal transplantation. The method was immunoSEQ multiplex PCR; TCRdb's version includes in-frame clones alone and lacks a portion of them. The table lists roughly 3,600 clones, 65% to 85% of them singletons. As to time point: postoperative day 105 after intestinal transplantation (dayNNNN = postoperative day). Lamina propria and intraepithelial lymphocytes were released by processing graft tissue. The source was ileum tissue, collected 105 days after intestinal transplantation. The receptor set was obtained from a human patient who received an intestinal transplant, so some T cells may come from the graft donor.

In DNA, the CDR3 is TGTGCCAGCAGTAAACCCAGGGGGTACGGTGAGCAGTTCTTC. Translated: CASSKPRGYGEQFF. This rearrangement joins TRBV25-1 to TRBJ2-1, with 7 bases aligning to TRBD1. CDR1 is MGHDK, CDR2 SYGVNS, per germline. The CDR3 has 14 amino acids. V shed 5 bases, J shed 9 bases, and the junction held 10 bases outside the gene matches.

The chain uses TRBV28 and TRBJ2-7; the match to TRBD2 covers 7 bases. The CDR3 covers 14 residues. Trimming at V came to 5 bases and at J to 6 bases, leaving 10 bases not matched to a gene. Germline CDR1 reads MDHEN; CDR2 reads SYDVKM. CDR3 sequence reads: CASSLRLAWVEQYF. The CDR3 DNA sequence: TGTGCCAGCAGTCTAAGACTAGCTTGGGTCGAGCAGTACTTC. Looking up the rest from reference TRBV28 and TRBJ2-7 gives the full variable domain: DVKVTQSSRYLVKRTGEKVFLECVQDMDHENMFWYRQDPGLGLRLIYFSYDVKMKEKGDIPEGYSVSREKKERFSLILESASTNQTSMYLCASSLRLAWVEQYFGPGTRLTVT.

This clone occurred a few times. This CDR3 is CASSEPGLLGEQYF. In DNA, the CDR3 is TGTGCCAGCAGCGAACCGGGACTCCTTGGCGAGCAGTACTTC. The gene calls are TRBV5-5 and TRBJ2-7; tentative D call: TRBD2 (6 bases). Germline V gene sequence: CDR1 SGHKS, CDR2 YYEKEE (reference sequence). This CDR3 is built from 14 residues. Trimming stripped 4 bases from V and 6 bases from J, with 17 bases between.

This clone was detected only a few times. The chain carries TRBV4-2 and TRBJ2-3; possibly TRBD2 for D (5 bases). Germline CDR1 reads LGHNA; CDR2 reads YNFKEQ. V was clipped by 3 bases and J by 1 base, with 11 bases between them. The CDR3 is 15 amino acids. The CDR3 is CASSHPGLGTDTQYF. The CDR3, as DNA: TGTGCCAGCAGCCATCCCGGACTGGGCACAGATACGCAGTATTTT.

The chain recombines TRBV4-1 with TRBJ2-1, with 9 bases lining up with TRBD1. CDR1 is MGHRA, CDR2 YSYEKL, per germline. The CDR3 covers 15 residues. The ends lost 5 bases at V and 2 bases at J; junction bases unmatched: 4. The CDR3 loop is CASSTGQGPYNEQFF. The CDR3 DNA is TGCGCCAGCAGCACCGGACAGGGGCCCTACAATGAGCAGTTCTTC.

The chain employs TRBV11-3 and TRBJ2-7; D not resolved. Per the germline V gene, CDR1 is SGHNT and CDR2 is YENEEA. There are 13 residues in the CDR3. The V end was cut by 6 bases, the J end by 3 bases, with 12 bases between. CDR3 DNA: TGTGCCAGCAGTTCTCGATCGGGCTACGAGCAGTACTTC. This codes for CASSSRSGYEQYF.

The chain joins TRBV25-1 to TRBJ2-5; no firm D call. Germline V gives CDR1 MGHDK, CDR2 SYGVNS. V lost 3 bases to trimming and J lost 2 bases, with 10 bases between them. The CDR3 is 14 amino acids. The CDR3 region has the DNA TGTGCCAGCAGTGAGGTGGGCCTTCAAGAGACCCAGTACTTC. Amino acids: CASSEVGLQETQYF.

This chain uses TRBV14 with TRBJ2-3; D is tentatively TRBD1 or TRBD2 (5 bases each). Germline CDR1 reads SGHDN; CDR2 reads FVKESK. The CDR3 runs 14 residues. Trimming pared 4 bases from V and 11 bases from J, leaving 19 bases between. The CDR3 reads CASSPGPRNDGQYF. CDR3 coding DNA: TGTGCCAGCAGCCCGGGACCAAGGAACGACGGGCAGTATTTT.

The chain combines TRBV7-3 with TRBJ2-5; a possible D gene is TRBD2 (6 bases). V was clipped by 2 bases and J by 2 bases, with 9 bases between them. The CDR3 is 14 residues long. Germline loops: CDR1 SGHTA, CDR2 FQGTGA. CDR3 amino acids: CASSLGGVQETQYF. The CDR3 region has the DNA TGTGCCAGCAGCTTAGGAGGGGTTCAAGAGACCCAGTACTTC.

This clone has just a few counts. The rearrangement uses TRBV9 and TRBJ2-1; 7 bases are a match to TRBD2. V lost 3 bases, J lost 5 bases, and 8 bases stayed unmatched. Germline loops: CDR1 SGDLS, CDR2 YYNGEE. The CDR3 is made up of 15 amino acids. DNA for the CDR3: TGTGCCAGCAGCGCCACGGGACTAAGAAACAATGAGCAGTTCTTC. This gives the protein CASSATGLRNNEQFF. Full variable domain (remainder filled in from reference TRBV9 and TRBJ2-1): DSGVTQTPKHLITATGQRVTLRCSPRSGDLSVYWYQQSLDQGLQFLIQYYNGEERAKGNILERFSAQQFPDLHSELNLSSLELGDSALYFCASSATGLRNNEQFFGPGTRLTVL.

The V call is TRBV2, the J call TRBJ2-5, with D possibly TRBD1 on 6 matching bases. The CDR3 consists of 17 residues. V lost 2 bases, J lost 4 bases, and 20 bases lay in between. Germline V CDR1 and CDR2: SNHLY, FYNNEI. CDR3 loop: CASSERGSQGRRETQYF. The CDR3 coding sequence is TGTGCCAGCAGTGAAAGAGGGTCGCAGGGGCGCCGAGAGACCCAGTACTTC.

The genes are TRBV6-6 and TRBJ1-5, with D uncertain. The length of the CDR3 is 12 residues. Trimming stripped 5 bases from V and 5 bases from J, with 7 bases between. The germline V gene has CDR1 MNHNY and CDR2 SVGAGI (reference sequence). For the CDR3, the DNA is TGTGCCAGCAGTCTCACCCATCAGCCCCAGCATTTT. It is translated as CASSLTHQPQHF.

The rearrangement uses TRBV9 and TRBJ1-3; no reliable D call. Germline V CDR1 and CDR2: SGDLS, YYNGEE. V lost 0 bases, J lost 0 bases, and 4 bases lay in between. The CDR3 runs 14 residues. The CDR3 DNA reads as TGTGCCAGCAGCGTAGGACACTCTGGAAACACCATATATTTT. Protein: CASSVGHSGNTIYF.

This clone has just a few counts. The chain has TRBV6-1 and TRBJ2-7; 9 positions match TRBD2. With 5 bases clipped from V and 0 bases from J, the junction kept 5 bases outside the gene matches. CDR1 is MNHNS, CDR2 SASEGT, per germline. The CDR3 runs to 15 residues. The CDR3 DNA follows: TGTGCCAGCAGTTTCCAGACTAGCGGCTCCTACGAGCAGTACTTC. It yields the protein CASSFQTSGSYEQYF.

This chain links TRBV28 with TRBJ1-4; 9 nucleotides align to TRBD1. V shed 1 base and J 5 bases; nucleotides not matched to a gene: 5. Per the germline V gene, CDR1 is MDHEN and CDR2 is SYDVKM. The length of the CDR3 is 16 residues. The CDR3 nucleotides read TGTGCCAGCAGTTTATTACTGACAGGGGGGAATGAAAAACTGTTTTTT. Translation: CASSLLLTGGNEKLFF.

The rearrangement joins TRBV2 to TRBJ2-7; 9 bases fit TRBD1. The CDR3 is made up of 14 amino acids. Trimming removed 8 bases from V and 6 bases from J; junction bases left unmatched: 11. Germline V gives CDR1 SNHLY, CDR2 FYNNEI. For the CDR3, the DNA is TGTGCCAGCCAAGACACAGGGGGCAAGGTCGAGCAGTACTTC. The encoded protein is CASQDTGGKVEQYF.

This chain links TRBV9 with TRBJ2-1, with D tentatively TRBD2 (5 bases). The CDR3 has 13 residues. Germline V lookup: CDR1 SGDLS, CDR2 YYNGEE. V gave up 0 bases and J gave up 7 bases, with 8 bases separating them. CDR3 protein: CASSVEDLNEQFF. CDR3 DNA sequence: TGTGCCAGCAGCGTAGAGGACTTAAATGAGCAGTTCTTC.

This clone was counted a few times. The CDR3: CASSVGVVGYEQYF. The CDR3 DNA follows: TGTGCCAGCAGCGTAGGGGTTGTCGGGTACGAGCAGTACTTC. The chain couples TRBV9 to TRBJ2-7, with D hard to call. CDR3 length: 14 residues. Trimming stripped 0 bases from V and 4 bases from J, with 11 bases between. Germline V gene data show CDR1 as SGDLS and CDR2 as YYNGEE.